This T cell receptor (beta chain) was recovered during a study of beta chain features in type 1 diabetes. Reverse transcribing all isolated RNA meant expressed TCRB transcripts were sequenced. Produced via immunoSEQ multiplex PCR; TCRdb's table is partial and in-frame only. This repertoire shows 200,000 to 250,000 clones, about 70% found once; its top ten account for around 0.05%. The germline V gene encodes CDR1 SGDLS and CDR2 YYNGEE. This CDR3 comprises 16 residues. The J segment lost 0 bases and the V segment lost 0 bases, leaving 4 bases of the junction unmatched. The receptor was isolated from a man aged 25-40 years in good health. Sequencing input: naive CD4+ T cells from blood. The J gene is TRBJ2-7, the V gene TRBV9, with TRBD1 matching 9 bases. The CDR3, as DNA: TGTGCCAGCAGCGTAGCTGGGGACAGGGTCTCCTACGAGCAGTACTTC. Translation: CASSVAGDRVSYEQYF.